This entry lists 21 T cell receptor beta chains sequenced from one sample in a study of OX40 agonist ivuxolimab in advanced cancers. Data came from immunoSEQ multiplex PCR; TCRdb stores just in-frame clones and leaves some out. The sample holds under 80,000 clones; 65% to 90% are singletons and the top ten take 0.5% to 0.6%. Source: CD4+ or CD8+ T cells sorted from blood, taken in a trial of the OX40 agonist ivuxolimab. The receptors here all came from an adult with an advanced solid tumor such as melanoma, head and neck, liver or kidney cancer.

This rearrangement joins TRBV6-4 to TRBJ1-1; D perhaps matches TRBD1 (5 bases). CDR1 is MRHNA, CDR2 SNTAGT, per germline. This CDR3 is 13 amino acids long. Trimming took 4 bases from V and 1 from J, leaving 7 bases between them. The chain's CDR3 is CASSVQENTEAFF. The CDR3, as DNA: TGTGCCAGCAGTGTACAGGAGAACACTGAAGCTTTCTTT.

J is TRBJ2-1 and V is TRBV7-3, with D perhaps matching TRBD1 (5 bases). Germline CDR1 SGHTA, CDR2 FQGTGA. The CDR3 contains 16 residues. The V gene lost 5 bases and the J gene lost 0 bases, with 14 bases spanning the gap. Here the CDR3 reads CASSPPAQGSYNEQFF. The CDR3 region has the DNA TGTGCCAGCAGCCCCCCGGCGCAGGGCTCCTACAATGAGCAGTTCTTC.

This clone came up a few times. The chain recombines TRBV11-2 with TRBJ2-3; D ambiguous. The CDR3 totals 11 residues. V was clipped by 0 bases and J by 8 bases, with 3 bases between them. CDR1 is SGHAT, CDR2 FQNNGV, per germline. CDR3 sequence (DNA): TGTGCCAGCAGCTTAGATGGTACGCAGTATTTT. It translates to CASSLDGTQYF. The entire variable domain, with the rest obtained from reference TRBV11-2 and TRBJ2-3, is as follows: EAGVAQSPRYKIIEKRQSVAFWCNPISGHATLYWYQQILGQGPKLLIQFQNNGVVDDSQLPKDRFSAERLKGVDSTLKIQPAKLEDSAVYLCASSLDGTQYFGPGTRLTVL.

A remark on this clone: An end of the junction differs from the germline gene, which may be a read error. V is TRBV5-1 and J is TRBJ2-2; no reliable D call. There are 16 residues in the CDR3. The germline CDR1 and CDR2 sequences are SGHRS and YFSETQ. The chain's CDR3 is CTSSLEPPRDTGELFF. The CDR3, as DNA: TGCACCAGCAGCTTGGAACCCCCACGAGACACCGGGGAGCTGTTTTTT. The whole variable domain, remainder taken from reference TRBV5-1 and TRBJ2-2, is KAGVTQTPRYLIKTRGQQVTLSCSPISGHRSVSWYQQTPGQGLQFLFEYFSETQRNKGNFPGRFSGRQFSNSRSEMNVSTLELGDSALYLCTSSLEPPRDTGELFFGEGSRLTVL.

The V gene is TRBV18, the J gene TRBJ2-1; TRBD2 matches at 8 bases. Germline V gene data show CDR1 as KGHSH and CDR2 as LQKENI. The CDR3 consists of 15 residues. Trimming removed 0 bases from V and 8 bases from J; junction bases left unmatched: 6. For the CDR3, the DNA is TGTGCCAGCTCACCACCAAGCGGGGGTTACCATGAGCAGTTCTTC. It is translated as CASSPPSGGYHEQFF.

J is TRBJ2-3 and V is TRBV7-9; 9 bases are shared with TRBD2. Trimming took 1 base from V and 1 from J; bases not matched to a gene: 3. CDR1 SEHNR and CDR2 FQNEAQ come from the germline V gene (reference sequence). The CDR3 sequence is 16 residues long. CDR3 DNA: TGTGCCAGCAGCTTAGGGGTAGCGGGAGGCACAGATACGCAGTATTTT. It codes for CASSLGVAGGTDTQYF.

The gene calls are TRBV11-1 and TRBJ2-2; tentatively, D is TRBD2 (6 bases). The V end was cut by 2 bases, the J end by 3 bases, with 13 bases between. In germline, CDR1 is SGHAT, CDR2 FQDESV (reference sequence). The CDR3 loop spans 16 amino acids. CDR3: CASSLSGSGDTGELFF. The CDR3 nucleotides are TGTGCCAGCAGCTTATCGGGTAGCGGAGACACCGGGGAGCTGTTTTTT.

The chain has TRBV6-1 and TRBJ2-5; 9 bases map to TRBD2. This CDR3 is 20 amino acids long. Trimming cost V 4 bases and J 2 bases; bases outside gene matches: 20. Germline V gene data show CDR1 as MNHNS and CDR2 as SASEGT. DNA for the CDR3: TGTGCCAGCAGTGTGCGCGCGGCAGGGGGGCTAGCGGGGATACAAGAGACCCAGTACTTC. It encodes CASSVRAAGGLAGIQETQYF.

The V and J genes are TRBV6-6 and TRBJ1-5; D is unclear. This CDR3 has 15 amino acids. Per germline, CDR1 MNHNY and CDR2 SVGAGI (reference sequence). Trimming pared 0 bases from V and 3 bases from J, leaving 9 bases between. The CDR3 nucleotides read TGTGCCAGCAGTTACTCGCCCTCCACCAATCAGCCCCAGCATTTT. Translating gives CASSYSPSTNQPQHF.

This chain connects TRBV5-1 to TRBJ2-7, with D hard to call. In germline, CDR1 is SGHRS, CDR2 YFSETQ. This CDR3 has 14 amino acids. With 6 bases removed from V and 0 bases from J, the gap between germline ends came to 13 bases. The CDR3 loop is CASIQALSSYEQYF. The CDR3 coding sequence is TGCGCCAGCATTCAGGCTTTGAGCTCCTACGAGCAGTACTTC.

V and J are TRBV5-5 and TRBJ1-5; TRBD1 matches at 9 bases. The CDR3 consists of 15 residues. V shed 3 bases and J 7 bases; nucleotides not matched to a gene: 8. Germline V gene lookup returns CDR1 SGHKS and CDR2 YYEKEE (reference sequence). The CDR3 is CASSSSGTGLQPQHF. The CDR3 DNA reads as TGTGCCAGCAGCTCGTCCGGGACAGGGCTCCAGCCCCAGCATTTT.

The chain couples TRBV7-2 to TRBJ2-7, with D tentatively TRBD1 or TRBD2 (5 bases each). Germline CDR1 reads SGHTA; CDR2 reads FQGNSA. Between the trimmed V and J ends, which lost 3 bases and 3 bases, there was a span of 12 bases. CDR3 size: 14 residues. CDR3 sequence (DNA): TGTGCCAGCAGCTTCCGGGACCGAATCTACGAGCAGTACTTC. Amino acid sequence: CASSFRDRIYEQYF.

J is TRBJ1-4 and V is TRBV6-5; 7 bases are shared with TRBD1. The trim removed 6 bases at V and 6 bases at J, leaving 7 bases unmatched. The CDR3 loop spans 14 amino acids. The germline gives CDR1 MNHEY, CDR2 SVGAGI. For the CDR3, the DNA is TGTGCCAGCAGAGCCGGGACAGCTTATGAAAAACTGTTTTTT. As protein: CASRAGTAYEKLFF.

The sample holds one count of this clone. This sequence joins TRBV28 and TRBJ1-4; D gene unclear. CDR3 length: 16 residues. The germline CDR1 and CDR2 sequences are MDHEN and SYDVKM. The V end lost 3 bases, the J end lost 0 bases, and 11 bases lay between the germline ends. As DNA, the CDR3 is TGTGCCAGCAGTTTGCCCAACAGTGCAACTAATGAAAAACTGTTTTTT. Translating gives CASSLPNSATNEKLFF.

V gene TRBV28 combines with J gene TRBJ2-7, with 7 bases that match TRBD1. J was trimmed by 2 bases and V by 7 bases; bases with no gene match: 5. In germline, CDR1 is MDHEN, CDR2 SYDVKM. The CDR3 spans 13 residues. The CDR3 spells CASTGGQAYEQYF. The CDR3 nucleotides are TGTGCCAGCACAGGAGGACAGGCCTACGAGCAGTACTTC. Combining the CDR3 with reference TRBV28 and TRBJ2-7 gives the whole variable domain DVKVTQSSRYLVKRTGEKVFLECVQDMDHENMFWYRQDPGLGLRLIYFSYDVKMKEKGDIPEGYSVSREKKERFSLILESASTNQTSMYLCASTGGQAYEQYFGPGTRLTVT.

The chain couples TRBV18 to TRBJ1-1; 7 bases are shared with TRBD1. V shed 4 bases and J 0 bases; nucleotides not matched to a gene: 14. This CDR3 is 18 amino acids long. The germline gives CDR1 KGHSH, CDR2 LQKENI. Here the CDR3 reads CASSLGTVPYGMNTEAFF. The DNA of the CDR3 is TGTGCCAGCTCACTAGGGACAGTCCCTTATGGGATGAACACTGAAGCTTTCTTT.

The V and J genes are TRBV11-3 and TRBJ2-5; possibly TRBD1 for D (6 bases). The CDR3 spans 15 residues. The V gene lost 2 bases and the J gene lost 5 bases, with 15 bases spanning the gap. Per germline, CDR1 SGHNT and CDR2 YENEEA. The CDR3 DNA reads TGTGCCAGCAGCTTAAAGGGCGGGCAGGGGGAGACCCAGTACTTC. This codes for CASSLKGGQGETQYF.

In the case of this clone: The sample holds other DNA sequences that translate to the same CDR3. The rearrangement uses TRBV18 and TRBJ2-1, with D unresolved. Germline loops: CDR1 KGHSH, CDR2 LQKENI. V gave up 2 bases and J gave up 4 bases, with 3 bases separating them. The CDR3 covers 12 residues. The CDR3 DNA reads TGTGCCAGCTCACCAGGTTACAATGAGCAGTTCTTC. Protein sequence: CASSPGYNEQFF.

V usage is TRBV7-9 and J usage is TRBJ1-2, with D hard to call. The CDR3 sequence is 12 residues long. CDR1 is SEHNR and CDR2 is FQNEAQ in the germline V gene (reference sequence). V was clipped by 1 base and J by 8 bases, with 8 bases between them. DNA of the CDR3: TGTGCCAGCAGCTTAGAACGGGGAGGCTACACCTTC. Its protein is CASSLERGGYTF.

This sequence joins TRBV30 and TRBJ2-5; maybe TRBD2 (6 bases). V shed 3 bases and J shed 5 bases, with 19 bases lying between them. The CDR3 runs to 15 residues. The germline V gene encodes CDR1 GTSNPN and CDR2 SVGIG (reference sequence). The CDR3 nucleotides read TGTGCCTGGAGACCCCTTTTAGGACGGGGGGAGACCCAGTACTTC. Its protein product is CAWRPLLGRGETQYF.

The sample holds one count of this clone. This rearrangement joins TRBV28 to TRBJ2-1; 12 positions agree with TRBD2. Germline V gives CDR1 MDHEN, CDR2 SYDVKM. The CDR3 is 19 residues long. Trimming at V came to 2 bases and at J to 8 bases, leaving 16 bases not matched to a gene. The CDR3: CASSLGGRGASGRAHEQFF. The CDR3 bases are TGTGCCAGCAGTTTAGGGGGCAGGGGTGCTAGCGGGAGGGCCCATGAGCAGTTCTTC.